This T cell receptor beta chain was identified in a study of T cells after yellow fever vaccination. Looking at the study overall: Fractions of limited cellularity were prepared by means of SMART-Seq v4 Ultra Low Input. Study-level findings and limits: Reappearance after the booster was observed for most primary-vaccination clones (roughly 97% CD4, roughly 90% CD8).

This clonotype has at least ten counts. Its antigen remains unidentified. Trimming at V came to 3 bases and at J to 1 base, leaving 1 base not matched to a gene. From germline, CDR1 is SGHDT and CDR2 YYEEEE. The CDR3 length is 14 residues. One entry per CDR3 protein results from TCRdb running MiXCR on the 5' RACE reads. This sample has 100,000 to 150,000 distinct CDR3 sequences; 6.5% to 8% occur once, and the top ten carry around 2.6%. This sample comprised CD4+ T cells sorted from PBMCs, obtained about 10 days after the first yellow fever vaccination. The chain uses TRBV5-6 and TRBJ1-1; 9 nucleotides agree with TRBD1. The clonotype comes from a man younger than 35 who received the YFV17D yellow fever vaccine. The CDR3 protein is CASSSGQGNTEAFF. DNA for the CDR3: TGTGCCAGCAGCTCGGGACAGGGGAACACTGAAGCTTTCTTT.